This TCR beta chain derives from a study of monozygotic twins with inflammatory bowel disease. Study-level results: TCRbeta inverse Simpson diversity was decreased in IBD patients versus healthy co-twins.

The CDR3 is 13 residues long. As regards this clonotype: Its cognate antigen is unknown.

After re-calling the 5' RACE reads, TCRdb lists one entry per CDR3 protein, DNA absent. The sample data list more than 300,000 distinct CDR3 sequences. The V gene is TRBV21-1, the J gene TRBJ2-7. TRBV21-1 is classified as a pseudogene. This sequence originates from a human donor with ulcerative colitis or Crohn's disease, or a healthy co-twin of an affected twin (not recorded which). The sequencing input was blood. CDR3 sequence: CAGNWGGLYEQYF.